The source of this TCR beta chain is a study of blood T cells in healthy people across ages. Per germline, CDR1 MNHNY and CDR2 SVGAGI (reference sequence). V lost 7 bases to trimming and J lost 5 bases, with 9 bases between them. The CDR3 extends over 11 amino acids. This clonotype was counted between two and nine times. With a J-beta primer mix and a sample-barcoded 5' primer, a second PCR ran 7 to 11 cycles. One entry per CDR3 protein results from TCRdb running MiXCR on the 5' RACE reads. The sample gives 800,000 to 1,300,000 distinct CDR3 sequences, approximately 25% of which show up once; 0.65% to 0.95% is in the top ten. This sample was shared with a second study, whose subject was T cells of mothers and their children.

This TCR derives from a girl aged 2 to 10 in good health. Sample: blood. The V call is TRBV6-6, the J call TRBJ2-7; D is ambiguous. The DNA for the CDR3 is TGTGCCAGCAATGCCAAGGACGAGCAGTACTTC. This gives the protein CASNAKDEQYF.